The present T cell receptor beta chain was sequenced within a study of blood T cell repertoires in COVID-19. Study details: Samples of COVID-19 (acute and convalescent) were obtained from the United States, Italy and Spain. In each case, the material was cDNA or gDNA derived from T cells, B-cell-depleted T cells, or PBMCs.

In the source study's methods: It was from reference gene primer amplification that nucleated cell counts were estimated. The data were produced by immunoSEQ multiplex PCR, yet TCRdb's version contains in-frame clones alone and is incomplete. D and trimming were read from the DNA, whereas the V and J calls and clone size are those reported in that table. The repertoire consists of about 110,000 clones, with over 65% occurring once and the leading ten covering 18%. The CDR3 loop spans 14 amino acids. Germline loops: CDR1 SNHLY, CDR2 FYNNEI. V lost 6 bases to trimming and J lost 4 bases, with 16 bases between them.

Material for sequencing was peripheral blood. The V gene is TRBV2, the J gene TRBJ2-7, with TRBD2 as a possible D gene (5 bases). This TCR derives from a woman aged 55-70 years with acute or convalescent COVID-19. The CDR3 region is CASSAPPRGYEQYF. The CDR3 region has the DNA TGTGCCAGCAGCGCCCCACCACGGGGTTACGAGCAGTACTTC.